A single sample gave rise to the 5 T cell receptor beta chains below, sequenced in a study of tumor T cells in aggressive B-cell lymphoma. Some clones are missing from TCRdb's copy, which holds only in-frame ones; the method was immunoSEQ multiplex PCR. Of 2,500 to 3,000 clones listed, around 90% are singletons. Material for sequencing was tumor tissue. These receptors were taken from an adult with diffuse large B cell lymphoma.

The chain links TRBV5-1 to TRBJ2-3; the match to TRBD2 covers 10 bases. This CDR3 spans 16 amino acids. After removal of 4 bases from V and 4 bases from J, the junction contained 9 bases not matched to a gene. The germline V gene encodes CDR1 SGHRS and CDR2 YFSETQ. CDR3 coding DNA: TGCGCCAGCAGCCCGAGAGCGGGGGGGTCTTCAGATACGCAGTATTTT. As protein: CASSPRAGGSSDTQYF.

CDR3 sequence reads: CASSYTAFPYNEQFF. CDR3 coding DNA: TGTGCCAGCAGTTACACAGCATTCCCCTACAATGAGCAGTTCTTC. V gene TRBV27 combines with J gene TRBJ2-1; D gene ambiguous. Trimming stripped 4 bases from V and 2 bases from J, with 12 bases between. CDR3 size: 15 residues. From germline, CDR1 is MNHEY and CDR2 SMNVEV (reference sequence).

This chain joins TRBV6-5 and TRBJ2-7; D gene unclear. Germline assignment: CDR1 MNHEY and CDR2 SVGAGI. The CDR3 is made up of 11 amino acids. V shed 6 bases and J shed 3 bases, with 6 bases lying between them. CDR3 loop: CASSHSYEQYF. CDR3 coding DNA: TGTGCCAGCAGCCACAGCTACGAGCAGTACTTC.

The chain joins TRBV6-1 to TRBJ1-2; D may be TRBD1 (6 bases). CDR3 length equals 19 residues. Trimming removed 2 bases at V and 4 bases at J, with 26 bases between. Germline loops: CDR1 MNHNS, CDR2 SASEGT. CDR3 DNA sequence: TGTGCCAGCAGTGAACCGGAACCAACGGGACAAAAAAAAGTCTATGGCTACACCTTC. This codes for CASSEPEPTGQKKVYGYTF.

This sequence joins TRBV19 and TRBJ2-2; D uncertain. The germline V and J ends were trimmed by 3 bases and 1 base, with 6 bases remaining between them. This CDR3 is built from 14 residues. CDR1 LNHDA and CDR2 SQIVND come from the germline V gene (reference sequence). The CDR3 loop reads CASSINRNTGELFF. The CDR3 bases are TGTGCCAGTAGTATTAACAGGAACACCGGGGAGCTGTTTTTT.